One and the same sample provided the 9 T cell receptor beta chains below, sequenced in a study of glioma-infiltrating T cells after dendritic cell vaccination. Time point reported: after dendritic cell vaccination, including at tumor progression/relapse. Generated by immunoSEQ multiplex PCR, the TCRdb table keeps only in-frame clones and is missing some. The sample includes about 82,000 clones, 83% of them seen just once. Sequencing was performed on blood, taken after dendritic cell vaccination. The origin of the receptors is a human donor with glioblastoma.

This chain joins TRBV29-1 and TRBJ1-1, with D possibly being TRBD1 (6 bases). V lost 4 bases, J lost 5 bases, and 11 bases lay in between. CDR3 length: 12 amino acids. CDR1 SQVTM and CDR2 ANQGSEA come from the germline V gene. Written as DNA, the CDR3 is TGCAGCGTTGTGCCAGGGGTGACTGAAGCTTTCTTT. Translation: CSVVPGVTEAFF.

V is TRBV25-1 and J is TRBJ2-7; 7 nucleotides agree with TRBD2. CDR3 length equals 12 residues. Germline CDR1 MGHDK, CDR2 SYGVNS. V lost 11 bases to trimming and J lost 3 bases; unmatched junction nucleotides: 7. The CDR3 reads CASRDYSYEQYF. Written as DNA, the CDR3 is TGTGCCTCCCGGGACTACAGCTACGAGCAGTACTTC.

CDR3 region: CASSLRGARGLINQPQHF. The CDR3 coding sequence is TGTGCCAGTAGTCTGCGGGGGGCGCGGGGACTGATTAATCAGCCCCAGCATTTT. V usage is TRBV19 and J usage is TRBJ1-5; D may be TRBD1 (6 bases). Germline V gene sequence: CDR1 LNHDA, CDR2 SQIVND (reference sequence). The CDR3 covers 18 residues. Trimming stripped 5 bases from V and 4 bases from J, with 24 bases between.

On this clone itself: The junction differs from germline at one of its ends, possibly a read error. The CDR3 sequence is CASTAGGPAYGQYF. The CDR3 coding sequence is TGTGCCAGTACTGCGGGGGGGCCCGCCTACGGGCAGTACTTC. This chain joins TRBV19 and TRBJ2-7; 9 bases match TRBD2. There are 14 residues in the CDR3. Looked up from germline, CDR1 is LNHDA and CDR2 is SQIVND (reference sequence).

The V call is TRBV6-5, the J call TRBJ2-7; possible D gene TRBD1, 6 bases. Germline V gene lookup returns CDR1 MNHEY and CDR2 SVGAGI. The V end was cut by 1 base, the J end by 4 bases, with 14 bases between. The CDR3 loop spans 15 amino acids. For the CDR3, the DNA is TGTGCCAGCAGTTACTTTCCAGGGGCGCTGTACGAGCAGTACTTC. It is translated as CASSYFPGALYEQYF.

For the CDR3, the DNA is TGTGCCAGCAGCCTCGGACTAGCGGGGGTTAGAGAGCAGTTCTTC. This codes for CASSLGLAGVREQFF. This chain links TRBV5-8 with TRBJ2-1; 13 nucleotides match TRBD2. This CDR3 spans 15 amino acids. The junction had 8 bases not matched to a gene; V was cut back by 4 bases and J by 10 bases. Germline CDR1 is SGHTS and CDR2 is YDEGEE.

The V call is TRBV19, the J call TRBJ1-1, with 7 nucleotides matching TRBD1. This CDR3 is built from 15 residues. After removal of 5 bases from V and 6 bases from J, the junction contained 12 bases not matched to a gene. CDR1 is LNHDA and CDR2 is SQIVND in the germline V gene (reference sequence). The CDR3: CASSLTGTEGAEAFF. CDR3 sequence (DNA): TGTGCCAGTAGTCTTACCGGGACAGAGGGCGCTGAAGCTTTCTTT.

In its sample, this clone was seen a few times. DNA of the CDR3: TGTGCCAGCAGCGGTCGAGGCTACAATGAGCAGTTCTTC. Amino acids: CASSGRGYNEQFF. V usage is TRBV7-9 and J usage is TRBJ2-1; D not resolved. Germline loops: CDR1 SEHNR, CDR2 FQNEAQ (reference sequence). The CDR3 consists of 13 residues. Trimming shortened V by 5 bases and J by 3 bases, and 8 bases separated the two germline ends.

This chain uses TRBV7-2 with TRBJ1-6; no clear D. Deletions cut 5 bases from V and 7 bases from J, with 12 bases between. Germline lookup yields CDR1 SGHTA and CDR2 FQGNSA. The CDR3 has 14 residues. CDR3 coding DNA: TGTGCCAGCAGCCACTACTCGGGGAATTCACCCCTCCACTTT. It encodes CASSHYSGNSPLHF.